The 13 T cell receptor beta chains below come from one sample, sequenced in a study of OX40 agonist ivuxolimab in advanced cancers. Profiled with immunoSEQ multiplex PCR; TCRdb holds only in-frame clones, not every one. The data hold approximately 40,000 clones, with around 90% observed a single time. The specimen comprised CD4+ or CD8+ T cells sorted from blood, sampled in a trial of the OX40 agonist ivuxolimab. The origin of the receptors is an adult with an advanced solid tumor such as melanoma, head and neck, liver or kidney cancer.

The CDR3 bases are TGTGCCAGCAGTTACTCTCTTAGCTACGAGCAGTACTTC. This sequence encodes CASSYSLSYEQYF. This chain links TRBV6-5 with TRBJ2-7, with unresolved D. The CDR3 contains 13 residues. Per germline, CDR1 MNHEY and CDR2 SVGAGI. V was clipped by 0 bases and J by 3 bases, with 6 bases between them.

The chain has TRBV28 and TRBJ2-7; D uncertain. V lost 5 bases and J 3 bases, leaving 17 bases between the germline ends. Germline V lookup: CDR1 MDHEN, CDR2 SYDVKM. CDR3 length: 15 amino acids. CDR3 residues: CASSPPSDGYYEQYF. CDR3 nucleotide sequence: TGTGCCAGCAGTCCTCCTTCGGACGGCTACTACGAGCAGTACTTC.

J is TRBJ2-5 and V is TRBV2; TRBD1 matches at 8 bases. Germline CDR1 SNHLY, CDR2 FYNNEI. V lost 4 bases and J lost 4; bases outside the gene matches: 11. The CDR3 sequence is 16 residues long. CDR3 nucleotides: TGTGCCAGCAGTGGGACAGGGCGATCAGGAGGAGAGACCCAGTACTTC. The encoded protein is CASSGTGRSGGETQYF.

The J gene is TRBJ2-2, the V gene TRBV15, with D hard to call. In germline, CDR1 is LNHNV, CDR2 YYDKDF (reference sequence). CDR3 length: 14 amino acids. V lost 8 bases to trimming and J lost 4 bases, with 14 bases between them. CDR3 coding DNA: TGTGCCACCTCGAAAGCTGGTAGCACCGGGGAGCTGTTTTTT. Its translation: CATSKAGSTGELFF.

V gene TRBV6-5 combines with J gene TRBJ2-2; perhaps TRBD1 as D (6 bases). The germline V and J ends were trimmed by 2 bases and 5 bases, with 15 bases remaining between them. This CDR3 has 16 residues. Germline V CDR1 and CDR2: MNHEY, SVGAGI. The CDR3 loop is CASSYRATGGTGELFF. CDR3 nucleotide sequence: TGTGCCAGCAGTTACCGCGCGACAGGAGGTACCGGGGAGCTGTTTTTT.

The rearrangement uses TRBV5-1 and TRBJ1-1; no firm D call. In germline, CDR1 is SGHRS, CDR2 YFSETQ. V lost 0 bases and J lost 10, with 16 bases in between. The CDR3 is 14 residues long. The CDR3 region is CASSLAGLPPGAFF. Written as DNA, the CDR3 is TGCGCCAGCAGCTTGGCTGGACTCCCACCCGGAGCTTTCTTT.

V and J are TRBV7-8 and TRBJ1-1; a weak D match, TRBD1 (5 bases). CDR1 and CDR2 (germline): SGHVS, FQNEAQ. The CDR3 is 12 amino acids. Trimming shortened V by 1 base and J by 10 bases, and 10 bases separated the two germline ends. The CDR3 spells CASSLEGRRAFF. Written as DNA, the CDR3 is TGTGCCAGCAGCTTAGAGGGGCGGAGAGCTTTCTTT.

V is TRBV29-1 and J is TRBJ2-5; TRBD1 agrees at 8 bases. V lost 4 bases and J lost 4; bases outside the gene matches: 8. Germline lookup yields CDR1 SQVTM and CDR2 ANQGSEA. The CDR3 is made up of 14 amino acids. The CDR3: CSVGWPGGLETQYF. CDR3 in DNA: TGCAGCGTTGGGTGGCCAGGGGGCCTAGAGACCCAGTACTTC. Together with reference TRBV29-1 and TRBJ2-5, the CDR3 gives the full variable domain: SAVISQKPSRDICQRGTSLTIQCQVDSQVTMMFWYRQQPGQSLTLIATANQGSEATYESGFVIDKFPISRPNLTFSTLTVSNMSPEDSSIYLCSVGWPGGLETQYFGPGTRLLVL.

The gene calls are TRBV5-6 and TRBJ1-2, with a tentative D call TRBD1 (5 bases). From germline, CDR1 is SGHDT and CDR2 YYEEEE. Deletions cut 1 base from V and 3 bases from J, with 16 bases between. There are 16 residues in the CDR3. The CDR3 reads CASSLQGATSHYGYTF. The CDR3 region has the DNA TGTGCCAGCAGCTTGCAGGGCGCGACAAGTCACTATGGCTACACCTTC.

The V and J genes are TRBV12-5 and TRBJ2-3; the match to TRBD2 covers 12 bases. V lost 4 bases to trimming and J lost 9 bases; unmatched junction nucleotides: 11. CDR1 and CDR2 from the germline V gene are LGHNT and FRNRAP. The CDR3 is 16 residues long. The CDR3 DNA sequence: TGTGCTAGTGGTTCAATACTAGCGGGAGGTCCTCGGACGCAGTATTTT. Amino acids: CASGSILAGGPRTQYF.

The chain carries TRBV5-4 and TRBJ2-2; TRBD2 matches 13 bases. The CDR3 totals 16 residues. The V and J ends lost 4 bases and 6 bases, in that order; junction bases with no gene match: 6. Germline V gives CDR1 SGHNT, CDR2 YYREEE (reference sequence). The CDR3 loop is CASSRGLAGAAGELFF. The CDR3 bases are TGTGCCAGCAGCCGAGGACTAGCGGGAGCCGCCGGGGAGCTGTTTTTT.

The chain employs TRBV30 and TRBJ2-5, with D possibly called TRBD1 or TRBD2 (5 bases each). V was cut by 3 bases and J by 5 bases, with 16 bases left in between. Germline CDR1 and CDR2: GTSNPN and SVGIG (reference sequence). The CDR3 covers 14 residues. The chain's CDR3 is CAWSSLGAEETQYF. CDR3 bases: TGTGCCTGGAGCTCCCTCGGGGCGGAGGAGACCCAGTACTTC.

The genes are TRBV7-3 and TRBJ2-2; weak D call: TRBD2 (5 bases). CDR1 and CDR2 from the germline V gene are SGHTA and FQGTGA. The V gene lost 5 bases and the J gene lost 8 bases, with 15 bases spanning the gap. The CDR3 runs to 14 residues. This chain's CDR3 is CASSPDSSLGELFF. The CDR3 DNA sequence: TGTGCCAGCAGCCCGGACTCTAGCCTAGGGGAGCTGTTTTTT. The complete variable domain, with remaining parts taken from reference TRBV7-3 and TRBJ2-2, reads GAGVSQTPSNKVTEKGKYVELRCDPISGHTALYWYRQSLGQGPEFLIYFQGTGAADDSGLPNDRFFAVRPEGSVSTLKIQRTERGDSAVYLCASSPDSSLGELFFGEGSRLTVL.